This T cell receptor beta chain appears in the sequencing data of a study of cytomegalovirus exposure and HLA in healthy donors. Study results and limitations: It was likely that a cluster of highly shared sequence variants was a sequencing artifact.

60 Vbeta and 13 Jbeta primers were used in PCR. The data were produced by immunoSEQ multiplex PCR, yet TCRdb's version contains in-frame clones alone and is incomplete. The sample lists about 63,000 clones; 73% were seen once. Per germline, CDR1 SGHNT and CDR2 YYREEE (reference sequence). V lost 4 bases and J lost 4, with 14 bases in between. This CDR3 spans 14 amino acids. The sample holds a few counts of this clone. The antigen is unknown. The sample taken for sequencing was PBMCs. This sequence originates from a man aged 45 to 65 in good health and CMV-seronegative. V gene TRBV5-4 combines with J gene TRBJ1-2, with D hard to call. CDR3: CASSSGVNGYGYTF. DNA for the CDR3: TGTGCCAGCAGCAGCGGGGTTAACGGCTATGGCTACACCTTC. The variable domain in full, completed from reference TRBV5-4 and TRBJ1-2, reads ETGVTQSPTHLIKTRGQQVTLRCSSQSGHNTVSWYQQALGQGPQFIFQYYREEENGRGNFPPRFSGLQFPNYSSELNVNALELDDSALYLCASSSGVNGYGYTFGSGTRLTVV.